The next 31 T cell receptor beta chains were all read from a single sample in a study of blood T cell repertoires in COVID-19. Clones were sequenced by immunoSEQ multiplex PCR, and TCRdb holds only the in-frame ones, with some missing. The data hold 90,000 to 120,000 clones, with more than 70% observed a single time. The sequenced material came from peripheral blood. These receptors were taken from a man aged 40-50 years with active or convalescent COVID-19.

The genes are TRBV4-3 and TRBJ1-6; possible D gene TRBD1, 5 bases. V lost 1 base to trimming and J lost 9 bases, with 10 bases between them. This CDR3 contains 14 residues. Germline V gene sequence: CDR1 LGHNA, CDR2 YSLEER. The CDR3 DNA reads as TGCGCCAGCAGCCAAGGGAGCCAGGGTTCACCCCTCCACTTT. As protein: CASSQGSQGSPLHF.

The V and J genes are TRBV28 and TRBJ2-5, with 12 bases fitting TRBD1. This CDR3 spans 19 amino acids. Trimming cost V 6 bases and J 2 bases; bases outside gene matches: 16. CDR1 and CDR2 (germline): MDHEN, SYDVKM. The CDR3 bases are TGTGCCAGCAGCCTACTCTTCTCCCGGGACAGGGGGCATCAAGAGACCCAGTACTTC. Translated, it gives CASSLLFSRDRGHQETQYF. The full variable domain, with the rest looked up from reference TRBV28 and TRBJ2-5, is DVKVTQSSRYLVKRTGEKVFLECVQDMDHENMFWYRQDPGLGLRLIYFSYDVKMKEKGDIPEGYSVSREKKERFSLILESASTNQTSMYLCASSLLFSRDRGHQETQYFGPGTRLLVL.

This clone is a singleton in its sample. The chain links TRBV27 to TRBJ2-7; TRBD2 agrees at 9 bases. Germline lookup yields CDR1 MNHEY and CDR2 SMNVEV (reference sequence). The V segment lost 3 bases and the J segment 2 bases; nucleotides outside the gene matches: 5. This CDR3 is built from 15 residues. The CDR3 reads CASSLALAGAYEQYF. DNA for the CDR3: TGTGCCAGCAGTTTGGCGTTAGCGGGGGCCTACGAGCAGTACTTC.

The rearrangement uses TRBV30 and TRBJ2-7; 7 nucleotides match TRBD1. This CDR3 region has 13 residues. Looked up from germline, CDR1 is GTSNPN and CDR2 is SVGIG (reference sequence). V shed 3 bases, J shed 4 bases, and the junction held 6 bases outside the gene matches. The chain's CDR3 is CAWSRDRAYEQYF. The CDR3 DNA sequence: TGTGCCTGGAGCCGAGACAGGGCGTACGAGCAGTACTTC.

CDR3 amino acids: CASSLGVGGNTIYF. The DNA for the CDR3 is TGTGCCAGCAGCTTAGGCGTGGGCGGAAACACCATATATTTT. The chain carries TRBV7-2 and TRBJ1-3; no reliable D call. The CDR3 has 14 residues. V was shortened by 1 base and J by 4 bases, with 8 bases between the two germline ends. Germline lookup yields CDR1 SGHTA and CDR2 FQGNSA.

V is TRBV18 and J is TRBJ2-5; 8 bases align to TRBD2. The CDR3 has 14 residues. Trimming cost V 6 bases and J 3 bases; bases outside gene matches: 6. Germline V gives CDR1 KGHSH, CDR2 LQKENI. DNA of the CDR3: TGTGCCAGCTCTACTCGGGGGGGAAAAGAGACCCAGTACTTC. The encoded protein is CASSTRGGKETQYF.

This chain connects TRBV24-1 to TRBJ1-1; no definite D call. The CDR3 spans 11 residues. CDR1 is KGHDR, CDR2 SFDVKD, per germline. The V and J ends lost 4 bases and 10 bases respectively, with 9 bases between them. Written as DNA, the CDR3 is TGTGCCACCAGTGACCCCCGAGGAGCTTTCTTT. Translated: CATSDPRGAFF.

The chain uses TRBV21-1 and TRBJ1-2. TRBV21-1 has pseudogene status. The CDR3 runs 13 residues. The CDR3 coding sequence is TGTGCCAGCAGCAAAGTGCGGGGGCATGGCTACACCTTC. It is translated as CASSKVRGHGYTF.

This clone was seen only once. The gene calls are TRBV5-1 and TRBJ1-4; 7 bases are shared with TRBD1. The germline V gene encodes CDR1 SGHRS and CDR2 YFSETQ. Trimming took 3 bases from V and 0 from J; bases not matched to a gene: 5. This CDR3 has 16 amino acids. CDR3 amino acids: CASSSTGLATNEKLFF. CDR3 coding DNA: TGCGCCAGCAGCTCGACAGGGCTCGCAACTAATGAAAAACTGTTTTTT.

The CDR3 bases are TGCAGCCCTCGGGGAATTAATTCACCCCTCCACTTT. Amino acid sequence: CSPRGINSPLHF. This chain connects TRBV29-1 to TRBJ1-6; D remains unclear. With 8 bases removed from V and 6 bases from J, the gap between germline ends came to 11 bases. Per germline, CDR1 SQVTM and CDR2 ANQGSEA. The length of the CDR3 is 12 residues.

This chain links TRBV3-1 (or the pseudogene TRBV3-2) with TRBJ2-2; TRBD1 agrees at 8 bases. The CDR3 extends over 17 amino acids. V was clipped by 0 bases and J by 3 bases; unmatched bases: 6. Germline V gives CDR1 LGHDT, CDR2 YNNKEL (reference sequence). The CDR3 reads CASSQDRGTGHTGELFF. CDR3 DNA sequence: TGTGCCAGCAGCCAAGATAGGGGGACAGGTCACACCGGGGAGCTGTTTTTT.

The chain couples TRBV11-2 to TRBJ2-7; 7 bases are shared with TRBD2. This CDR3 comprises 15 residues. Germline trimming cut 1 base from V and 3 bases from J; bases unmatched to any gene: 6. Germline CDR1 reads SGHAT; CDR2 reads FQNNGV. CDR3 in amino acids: CASSLAAGTNYEQYF. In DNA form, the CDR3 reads TGTGCCAGCAGCTTAGCGGCAGGGACTAACTACGAGCAGTACTTC.

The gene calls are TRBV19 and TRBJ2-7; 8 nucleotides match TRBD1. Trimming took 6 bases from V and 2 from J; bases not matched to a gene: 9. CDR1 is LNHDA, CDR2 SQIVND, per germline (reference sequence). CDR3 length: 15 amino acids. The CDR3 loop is CASSLRQGMTYEQYF. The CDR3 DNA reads TGTGCCAGTAGCTTAAGACAGGGGATGACCTACGAGCAGTACTTC.

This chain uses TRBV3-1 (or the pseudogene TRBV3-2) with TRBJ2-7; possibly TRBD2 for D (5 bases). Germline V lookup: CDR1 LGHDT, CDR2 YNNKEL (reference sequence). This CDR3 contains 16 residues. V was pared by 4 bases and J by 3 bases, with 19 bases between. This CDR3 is CASSPSDSVVGYEQYF. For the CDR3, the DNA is TGTGCCAGCAGCCCATCGGACTCCGTCGTCGGCTACGAGCAGTACTTC.

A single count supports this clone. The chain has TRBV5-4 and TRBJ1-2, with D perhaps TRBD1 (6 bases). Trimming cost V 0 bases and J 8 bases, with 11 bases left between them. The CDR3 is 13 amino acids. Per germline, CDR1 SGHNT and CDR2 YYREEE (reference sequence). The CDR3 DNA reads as TGTGCCAGCAGCTTGGATACAGGGCAGGGCTACACCTTC. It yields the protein CASSLDTGQGYTF.

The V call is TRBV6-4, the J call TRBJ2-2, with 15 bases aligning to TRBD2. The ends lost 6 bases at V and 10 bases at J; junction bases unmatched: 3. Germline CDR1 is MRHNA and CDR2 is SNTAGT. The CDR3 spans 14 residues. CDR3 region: CASRGLAGGQELFF. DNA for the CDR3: TGTGCCAGCAGGGGACTAGCGGGAGGTCAGGAGCTGTTTTTT.

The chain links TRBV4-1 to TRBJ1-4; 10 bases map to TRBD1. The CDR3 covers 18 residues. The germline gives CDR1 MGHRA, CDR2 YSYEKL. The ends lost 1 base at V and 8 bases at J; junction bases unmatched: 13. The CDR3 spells CASSQGRDRGPPGEKLFF. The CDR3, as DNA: TGCGCCAGCAGCCAAGGCCGGGACAGGGGCCCCCCGGGAGAAAAACTGTTTTTT.

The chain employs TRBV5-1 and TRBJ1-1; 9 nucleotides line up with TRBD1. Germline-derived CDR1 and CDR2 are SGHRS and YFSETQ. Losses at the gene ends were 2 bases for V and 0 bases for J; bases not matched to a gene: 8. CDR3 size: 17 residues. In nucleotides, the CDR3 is TGCGCCAGCAGCTTTATAACAGGGGGCGTGATGAACACTGAAGCTTTCTTT. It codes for CASSFITGGVMNTEAFF.

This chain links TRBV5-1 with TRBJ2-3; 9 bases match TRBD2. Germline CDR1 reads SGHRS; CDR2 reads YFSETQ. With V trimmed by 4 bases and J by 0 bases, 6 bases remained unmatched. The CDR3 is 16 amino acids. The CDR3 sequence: CASSVQLAGSTDTQYF. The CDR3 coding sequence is TGCGCCAGCAGCGTGCAACTAGCGGGCAGCACAGATACGCAGTATTTT.

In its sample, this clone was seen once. CDR3 protein: CASSAGTDTQYF. The CDR3 DNA is TGCGCCAGCAGCGCCGGGACAGATACGCAGTATTTT. The chain recombines TRBV5-1 with TRBJ2-3; D is uncertain. The germline CDR1 and CDR2 sequences are SGHRS and YFSETQ. The CDR3 extends over 12 amino acids. V was shortened by 4 bases and J by 3 bases, with 6 bases between the two germline ends.

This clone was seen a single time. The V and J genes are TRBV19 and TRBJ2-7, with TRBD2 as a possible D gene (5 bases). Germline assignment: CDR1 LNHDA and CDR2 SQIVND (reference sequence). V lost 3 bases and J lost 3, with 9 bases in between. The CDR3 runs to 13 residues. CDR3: CASSIGVGYEQYF. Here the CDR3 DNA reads TGTGCCAGTAGTATCGGGGTAGGCTACGAGCAGTACTTC.

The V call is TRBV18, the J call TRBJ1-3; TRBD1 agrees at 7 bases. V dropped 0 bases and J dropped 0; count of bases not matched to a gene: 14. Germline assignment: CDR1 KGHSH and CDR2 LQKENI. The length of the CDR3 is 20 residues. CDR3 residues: CASSPPGQLQVPGSGNTIYF. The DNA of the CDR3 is TGTGCCAGCTCACCACCGGGACAGTTACAAGTCCCGGGCTCTGGAAACACCATATATTTT.

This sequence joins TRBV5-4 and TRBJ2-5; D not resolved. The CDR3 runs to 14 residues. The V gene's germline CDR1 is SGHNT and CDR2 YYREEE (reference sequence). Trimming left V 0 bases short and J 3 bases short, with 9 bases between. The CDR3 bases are TGTGCCAGCAGCTTGGAACTGAACGAAGAGACCCAGTACTTC. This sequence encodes CASSLELNEETQYF.

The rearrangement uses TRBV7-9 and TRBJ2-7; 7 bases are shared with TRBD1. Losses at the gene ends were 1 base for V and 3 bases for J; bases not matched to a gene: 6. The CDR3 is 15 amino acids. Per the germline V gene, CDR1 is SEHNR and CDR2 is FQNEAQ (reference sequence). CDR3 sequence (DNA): TGTGCCAGCAGCTTAGATATGGGACAGTACTACGAGCAGTACTTC. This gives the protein CASSLDMGQYYEQYF.

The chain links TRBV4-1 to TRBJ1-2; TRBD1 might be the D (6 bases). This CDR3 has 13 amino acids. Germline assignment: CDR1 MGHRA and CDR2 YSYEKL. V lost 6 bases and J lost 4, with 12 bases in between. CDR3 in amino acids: CASSPTGRYGYTF. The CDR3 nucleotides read TGCGCCAGCAGTCCGACAGGCCGCTATGGCTACACCTTC.

The CDR3 region has the DNA TGTGCCAGCAGCTTGGTGCAGGGGTCCTATAATTCACCCCTCCACTTT. Its protein product is CASSLVQGSYNSPLHF. This chain joins TRBV5-6 and TRBJ1-6; weak D call: TRBD1 (6 bases). V shed 0 bases and J shed 1 base, with 8 bases lying between them. The germline gives CDR1 SGHDT, CDR2 YYEEEE. CDR3 size: 16 residues. The full variable domain, in which reference TRBV5-6 and TRBJ1-6 provide the parts outside the CDR3, is DAGVTQSPTHLIKTRGQQVTLRCSPKSGHDTVSWYQQALGQGPQFIFQYYEEEERQRGNFPDRFSGHQFPNYSSELNVNALLLGDSALYLCASSLVQGSYNSPLHFGNGTRLTVT.

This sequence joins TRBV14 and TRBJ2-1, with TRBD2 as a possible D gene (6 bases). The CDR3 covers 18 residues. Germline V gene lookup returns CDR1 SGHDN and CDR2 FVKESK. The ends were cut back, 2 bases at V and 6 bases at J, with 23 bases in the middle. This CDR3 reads CASSQTPGLLWGSNEQFF. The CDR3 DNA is TGTGCCAGCAGCCAAACACCGGGACTCCTCTGGGGGTCCAATGAGCAGTTCTTC. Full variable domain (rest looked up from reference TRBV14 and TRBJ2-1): EAGVTQFPSHSVIEKGQTVTLRCDPISGHDNLYWYRRVMGKEIKFLLHFVKESKQDESGMPNNRFLAERTGGTYSTLKVQPAELEDSGVYFCASSQTPGLLWGSNEQFFGPGTRLTVL.

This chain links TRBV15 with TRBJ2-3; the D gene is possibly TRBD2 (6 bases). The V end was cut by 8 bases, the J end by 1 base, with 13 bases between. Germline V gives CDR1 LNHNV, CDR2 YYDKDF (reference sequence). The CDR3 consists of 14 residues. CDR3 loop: CATGAGWGTDTQYF. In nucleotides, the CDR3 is TGTGCCACCGGGGCGGGGTGGGGCACAGATACGCAGTATTTT.

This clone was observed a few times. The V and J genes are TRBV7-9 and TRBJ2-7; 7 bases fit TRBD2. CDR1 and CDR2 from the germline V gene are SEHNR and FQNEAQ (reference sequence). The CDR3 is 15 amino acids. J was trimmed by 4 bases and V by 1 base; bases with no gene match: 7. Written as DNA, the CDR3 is TGTGCCAGCAGCTTAGAGGCAGCGGGACCTTACGAGCAGTACTTC. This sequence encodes CASSLEAAGPYEQYF.

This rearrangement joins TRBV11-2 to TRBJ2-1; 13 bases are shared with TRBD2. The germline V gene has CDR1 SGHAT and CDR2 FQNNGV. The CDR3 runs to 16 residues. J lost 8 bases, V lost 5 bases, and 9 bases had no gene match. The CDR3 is CASSPNPGLAGYEQFF. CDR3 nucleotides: TGTGCCAGCAGCCCTAATCCGGGACTAGCGGGATATGAGCAGTTCTTC. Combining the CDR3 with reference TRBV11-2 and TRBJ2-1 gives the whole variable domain EAGVAQSPRYKIIEKRQSVAFWCNPISGHATLYWYQQILGQGPKLLIQFQNNGVVDDSQLPKDRFSAERLKGVDSTLKIQPAKLEDSAVYLCASSPNPGLAGYEQFFGPGTRLTVL.

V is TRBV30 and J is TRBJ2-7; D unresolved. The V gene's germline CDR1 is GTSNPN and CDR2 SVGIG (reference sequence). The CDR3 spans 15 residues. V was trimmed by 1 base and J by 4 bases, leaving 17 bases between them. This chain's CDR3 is CAWSGPPRHFYEQYF. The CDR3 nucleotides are TGTGCCTGGAGTGGGCCCCCGAGACACTTTTACGAGCAGTACTTC.